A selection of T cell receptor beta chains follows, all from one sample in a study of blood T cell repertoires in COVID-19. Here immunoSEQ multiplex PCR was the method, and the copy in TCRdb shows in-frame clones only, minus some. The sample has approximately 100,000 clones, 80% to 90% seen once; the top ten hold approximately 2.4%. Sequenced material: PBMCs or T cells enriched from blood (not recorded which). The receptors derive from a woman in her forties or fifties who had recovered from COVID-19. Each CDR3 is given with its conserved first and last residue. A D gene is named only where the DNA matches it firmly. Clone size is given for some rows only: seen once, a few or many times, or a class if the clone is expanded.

cdr3_aa: CAWSVPPSSSYNEQFF
cdr3_nt: TGTGCCTGGAGTGTACCCCCAAGTTCTAGCTACAATGAGCAGTTCTTC
v_call: TRBV30
j_call: TRBJ2-1
clone_size: few
d_call: -

cdr3_aa: CASSQTSGPGELFF
cdr3_nt: TGTGCCAGCAGCCAGACTAGCGGCCCCGGGGAGCTGTTTTTT
v_call: TRBV11-1
j_call: TRBJ2-2
clone_size: -
d_call: TRBD2

cdr3_aa: CASSSKLQGQGYEQYF
cdr3_nt: TGCGCCAGCAGCTCCAAACTACAGGGTCAAGGCTACGAGCAGTACTTC
v_call: TRBV5-1
j_call: TRBJ2-7
clone_size: -
d_call: -

cdr3_aa: CASRSSLGRQYF
cdr3_nt: TGTGCCAGCCGTTCTTCGCTCGGGAGGCAGTACTTC
v_call: TRBV12-3/TRBV12-4
j_call: TRBJ2-7
clone_size: -
d_call: -

cdr3_aa: CASSLEGGQGEAGYTF
cdr3_nt: TGTGCCAGCAGCTTAGAGGGGGGACAGGGAGAAGCTGGCTACACCTTC
v_call: TRBV11-2
j_call: TRBJ1-2
clone_size: -
d_call: TRBD1

cdr3_aa: CASQRQVVYEQYF
cdr3_nt: TGTGCCAGCCAACGACAGGTGGTGTACGAGCAGTACTTC
v_call: TRBV28
j_call: TRBJ2-7
clone_size: -
d_call: -

cdr3_aa: CASLPRGLGNTEAFF
cdr3_nt: TGTGCCAGCTTGCCAAGGGGATTAGGGAACACTGAAGCTTTCTTT
v_call: TRBV3-1/TRBV3-2
j_call: TRBJ1-1
clone_size: -
d_call: -

cdr3_aa: CASNDRATQPQHF
cdr3_nt: TGTGCCAGCAACGACAGGGCTACTCAGCCCCAGCATTTT
v_call: TRBV28
j_call: TRBJ1-5
clone_size: -
d_call: TRBD1

cdr3_aa: CASSLLRANQETQYF
cdr3_nt: TGTGCCAGCAGTTTGCTGAGGGCCAACCAAGAGACCCAGTACTTC
v_call: TRBV6-5
j_call: TRBJ2-5
clone_size: -
d_call: -

cdr3_aa: CASRETGGATNEKLFF
cdr3_nt: TGCGCCAGCAGAGAGACCGGGGGGGCAACTAATGAAAAACTGTTTTTT
v_call: TRBV5-1
j_call: TRBJ1-4
clone_size: -
d_call: -

cdr3_aa: CASATGTVSNQPQHF
cdr3_nt: TGTGCCAGCGCAACCGGGACAGTAAGCAATCAGCCCCAGCATTTT
v_call: TRBV28
j_call: TRBJ1-5
clone_size: -
d_call: TRBD1

cdr3_aa: CASSDGPTGGAFSSYNEQFF
cdr3_nt: TGTGCCAGCAGCGATGGCCCCACTGGAGGAGCGTTTAGCTCCTACAATGAGCAGTTCTTC
v_call: TRBV9
j_call: TRBJ2-1
clone_size: -
d_call: -

cdr3_aa: CASSGTGGGEAFF
cdr3_nt: TGTGCCAGTAGCGGGACAGGGGGCGGTGAAGCTTTCTTT
v_call: TRBV19
j_call: TRBJ1-1
clone_size: -
d_call: TRBD1

cdr3_aa: CASSQGLAGNSYEQYF
cdr3_nt: TGTGCCAGCAGCCAAGGACTAGCGGGGAACTCCTACGAGCAGTACTTC
v_call: TRBV3-1/TRBV3-2
j_call: TRBJ2-7
clone_size: -
d_call: TRBD2

cdr3_aa: CASSLAQRSSYNSPLHF
cdr3_nt: TGTGCCAGCAGCTTAGCGCAGAGGAGCTCCTATAATTCACCCCTCCACTTT
v_call: TRBV7-2
j_call: TRBJ1-6
clone_size: -
d_call: -

cdr3_aa: CASSPPGIGYTF
cdr3_nt: TGTGCCAGCAGCCCGCCCGGTATAGGCTACACCTTC
v_call: TRBV9
j_call: TRBJ1-2
clone_size: once
d_call: -

cdr3_aa: CASSTGLAGENSYEQYF
cdr3_nt: TGTGCCAGCAGTACGGGACTAGCGGGAGAGAACTCCTACGAGCAGTACTTC
v_call: TRBV27
j_call: TRBJ2-7
clone_size: -
d_call: TRBD2

cdr3_aa: CASSPSGRSDTQYF
cdr3_nt: TGTGCCAGCAGCCCGTCGGGGAGATCAGATACGCAGTATTTT
v_call: TRBV9
j_call: TRBJ2-3
clone_size: -
d_call: -